These 18 T cell receptor beta chains were all obtained from the same sample, sequenced in a study of CD8 T cells in Susac syndrome (dated by TCRdb to between 2018 and 2021). Receptors were amplified or captured by the immunoSEQ multiplex PCR assay. RNA was extracted using the RNeasy kit, and roughly 0.45 to 1 microgram was reverse transcribed with random hexamers. TCRdb trimmed public reads at Q25 via fastp, called clones via MiXCR and kept in-frame beta chains. Rows merge per CDR3 protein into single entries with the most common DNA and genes. This sample holds 150,000 to 200,000 distinct CDR3 sequences; about 94% were observed only once. About 0.1% of the sample belongs to the ten largest clones. Sequencing was done on a sample of CD4+ T cells from PBMCs. Receptors were obtained from a human donor in good health.

The chain employs TRBV7-2 and TRBJ2-3; D remains ambiguous. V lost 5 bases and J lost 8, with 11 bases in between. Germline-derived CDR1 and CDR2 are SGHTA and FQGNSA. The CDR3 has 12 residues. DNA of the CDR3: TGTGCCAGCAGCCCACCTTCTGGTACGCAGTATTTT. Amino acid sequence: CASSPPSGTQYF.

The chain uses TRBV15 and TRBJ2-1, with 7 bases matching TRBD2. CDR3 length: 13 amino acids. Germline CDR1 is LNHNV and CDR2 is YYDKDF (reference sequence). J lost 7 bases, V lost 7 bases, and 7 bases had no gene match. The CDR3 DNA follows: TGTGCCACCACAGCAGCGGGAAGGAATGAGCAGTTCTTC. Translating gives CATTAAGRNEQFF.

CDR3 protein: CSARDPAGGYYEQYF. The CDR3 DNA reads TGCAGTGCTAGAGATCCCGCAGGGGGCTACTACGAGCAGTACTTC. The chain has TRBV20-1 and TRBJ2-7; 8 bases align to TRBD1. The germline V gene encodes CDR1 DFQATT and CDR2 SNEGSKA (reference sequence). The CDR3 consists of 15 residues. V was pared by 0 bases and J by 3 bases, with 7 bases of the junction left unmatched.

This chain joins TRBV20-1 and TRBJ2-7; perhaps TRBD1 as D (6 bases). The CDR3 loop spans 14 amino acids. The V end lost 0 bases, the J end lost 5 bases, and 14 bases lay between the germline ends. Germline loops: CDR1 DFQATT, CDR2 SNEGSKA (reference sequence). The CDR3 region has the DNA TGCAGTGCTAGAGATCAGGGGCGTACCGACGAGCAGTACTTC. This encodes CSARDQGRTDEQYF.

CDR3 DNA: TGCAGCGCCCGGGACAGGGGTTTCACCGGGGAGCTGTTTTTT. As protein: CSARDRGFTGELFF. V usage is TRBV29-1 and J usage is TRBJ2-2, with 10 bases that match TRBD1. With V trimmed by 7 bases and J by 4 bases, 6 bases remained unmatched. Germline-derived CDR1 and CDR2 are SQVTM and ANQGSEA. The CDR3 has 14 amino acids.

This chain joins TRBV4-3 and TRBJ2-1; the D is unclear. Per the germline V gene, CDR1 is LGHNA and CDR2 is YSLEER. The length of the CDR3 is 13 residues. V gave up 1 base and J gave up 4 bases, with 5 bases separating them. The CDR3 reads CASSQAIYNEQFF. In DNA, the CDR3 is TGCGCCAGCAGCCAAGCCATTTACAATGAGCAGTTCTTC.

This clonotype was seen a single time. This chain connects TRBV5-6 to TRBJ1-2; the D is unclear. Germline loops: CDR1 SGHDT, CDR2 YYEEEE. V lost 2 bases and J lost 8, with 13 bases in between. CDR3 length: 13 amino acids. CDR3: CASSFGPGGGYTF. The CDR3 DNA is TGTGCCAGCAGCTTTGGCCCCGGCGGGGGCTACACCTTC.

This clonotype was found once. V usage is TRBV7-3 and J usage is TRBJ2-3, with TRBD1 as a possible D gene (5 bases). Germline CDR1 and CDR2: SGHTA and FQGTGA. With 4 bases removed from V and 4 bases from J, the gap between germline ends came to 6 bases. This CDR3 is 12 amino acids long. The chain's CDR3 is CASSSGPDTQYF. CDR3 sequence (DNA): TGTGCCAGCAGCTCAGGGCCAGATACGCAGTATTTT.

The rearrangement uses TRBV6-2 or TRBV6-3 and TRBJ1-1; D unclear. Germline V gene sequence: CDR1 MNHEY, CDR2 SVGEGT. V was cut by 0 bases and J by 1 base, with 6 bases left in between. This CDR3 is built from 14 residues. The CDR3 loop reads CASSYSHQNTEAFF. Written as DNA, the CDR3 is TGTGCCAGCAGTTACTCCCACCAGAACACTGAAGCTTTCTTT.

The rearrangement uses TRBV20-1 and TRBJ1-5; the match to TRBD1 covers 9 bases. The CDR3 totals 13 residues. Trimming took 1 base from V and 11 from J; bases not matched to a gene: 6. Germline V gives CDR1 DFQATT, CDR2 SNEGSKA (reference sequence). Here the CDR3 DNA reads TGCAGTGCTAGAGGGACAGGGGAAAAGGCCCAGCATTTT. The encoded protein is CSARGTGEKAQHF.

This CDR3 is CAWGRADTEAFF. The DNA of the CDR3 is TGTGCCTGGGGGAGGGCGGACACTGAAGCTTTCTTT. The V gene is TRBV30, the J gene TRBJ1-1; D gene unclear. The CDR3 contains 12 residues. The germline gives CDR1 GTSNPN, CDR2 SVGIG (reference sequence). Trimming pared 5 bases from V and 3 bases from J, leaving 10 bases between.

The count of this clonotype is one. CDR3 amino acids: CASSYFRLVNNEQFF. CDR3 in DNA: TGTGCCAGCAGTTACTTCCGGCTTGTGAACAATGAGCAGTTCTTC. The chain joins TRBV6-2 or TRBV6-3 to TRBJ2-1, with no clear D. V was cut by 1 base and J by 5 bases, with 12 bases left in between. This CDR3 region has 15 residues. Looked up from germline, CDR1 is MNHEY and CDR2 is SVGEGT.

The chain is built from TRBV7-2 and TRBJ1-1; D gene uncertain. The CDR3 consists of 13 residues. Germline V CDR1 and CDR2: SGHTA, FQGNSA. Trimming cost V 2 bases and J 8 bases, with 12 bases left between them. The CDR3 nucleotides read TGTGCCAGCAGCTTAATGAGGGCAACCGAAGCTTTCTTT. Protein product: CASSLMRATEAFF. Full variable domain (outside the CDR3, taken from reference TRBV7-2 and TRBJ1-1): GAGVSQSPSNKVTEKGKDVELRCDPISGHTALYWYRQSLGQGLEFLIYFQGNSAPDKSGLPSDRFSAERTGGSVSTLTIQRTQQEDSAVYLCASSLMRATEAFFGQGTRLTVV.

This clonotype showed up just a few times. The gene calls are TRBV18 and TRBJ2-7; 8 nucleotides line up with TRBD1. The CDR3 totals 14 residues. Unmatched junction bases numbered 6, after V lost 6 bases and J lost 2 bases. Per germline, CDR1 KGHSH and CDR2 LQKENI. In DNA, the CDR3 is TGTGCCAGCTCGCCCGGACAGGGTACCTACGAGCAGTACTTC. Translating gives CASSPGQGTYEQYF.

CDR3 nucleotide sequence: TGTGCCAGCAGCCCCCCCGGGCGGGAGGGCCTAGATACGCAGTATTTT. Residues: CASSPPGREGLDTQYF. The chain is built from TRBV9 and TRBJ2-3, with TRBD2 identical over 9 bases. The J segment lost 5 bases and the V segment lost 4 bases, leaving 11 bases of the junction unmatched. The CDR3 has 16 residues. CDR1 is SGDLS, CDR2 YYNGEE, per germline. Full variable domain (outside the CDR3, taken from reference TRBV9 and TRBJ2-3): DSGVTQTPKHLITATGQRVTLRCSPRSGDLSVYWYQQSLDQGLQFLIQYYNGEERAKGNILERFSAQQFPDLHSELNLSSLELGDSALYFCASSPPGREGLDTQYFGPGTRLTVL.

The chain joins TRBV20-1 to TRBJ1-1, with no clear D. This CDR3 is 11 amino acids long. Germline CDR1 DFQATT, CDR2 SNEGSKA (reference sequence). Between the trimmed V and J ends, which lost 7 bases and 5 bases, there was a span of 11 bases. CDR3 coding DNA: TGCAGTGTCTCCCCGGGTACTGAAGCTTTCTTT. Translated: CSVSPGTEAFF.

This clonotype has only one observation. Here the CDR3 DNA reads TGCGCCAGCAGCCCGTCCGGGACAGGGGGCCAGCCCCAGCATTTT. Its protein product is CASSPSGTGGQPQHF. J is TRBJ1-5 and V is TRBV4-3; 12 positions agree with TRBD1. CDR3 length: 15 amino acids. Germline trimming cut 4 bases from V and 7 bases from J; bases unmatched to any gene: 5. Germline V gene sequence: CDR1 LGHNA, CDR2 YSLEER.

The chain combines TRBV3-1 with TRBJ2-3; TRBD2 matches 7 bases. CDR1 is LGHDT and CDR2 is YNNKEL in the germline V gene (reference sequence). The length of the CDR3 is 18 residues. V lost 1 base to trimming and J lost 0 bases; unmatched junction nucleotides: 10. The DNA for the CDR3 is TGTGCCAGCAGCCAAGCCCTAGGAGCGGGACTTAGCACAGATACGCAGTATTTT. It specifies CASSQALGAGLSTDTQYF.